The 21 T cell receptor beta chains listed next were all sequenced from one sample in a study of T cell changes during pregnancy in multiple sclerosis. Sequenced by immunoSEQ multiplex PCR; TCRdb stores in-frame clones only, minus some. The repertoire holds tens of thousands of clones, about 94% seen once, with 0.65% to 0.75% in the top ten. The source material was peripheral blood, sampled in the second trimester of pregnancy. The receptors derive from a female donor in good health, enrolled as a control in a pregnancy study.

The V call is TRBV4-1, the J call TRBJ2-7; D perhaps matches TRBD2 (6 bases). Germline loops: CDR1 MGHRA, CDR2 YSYEKL. This CDR3 comprises 15 residues. Trimming cost V 3 bases and J 2 bases, with 14 bases left between them. The chain's CDR3 is CASSQENGGTYEQYF. The CDR3 DNA is TGCGCCAGCAGCCAGGAGAACGGGGGAACCTACGAGCAGTACTTC.

The chain links TRBV19 to TRBJ1-5; 7 positions match TRBD1. The CDR3 extends over 16 amino acids. The J segment lost 3 bases and the V segment lost 1 base, leaving 6 bases of the junction unmatched. CDR1 and CDR2 (germline): LNHDA, SQIVND (reference sequence). The CDR3 DNA sequence: TGTGCCAGTAGTATAGGGTTAGGGACAGTCAATCAGCCCCAGCATTTT. This gives the protein CASSIGLGTVNQPQHF.

The chain has TRBV6-1 and TRBJ1-1; 10 nucleotides line up with TRBD1. Germline assignment: CDR1 MNHNS and CDR2 SASEGT. CDR3 length equals 15 residues. Trimming took 8 bases from V and 3 from J; bases not matched to a gene: 9. In DNA form, the CDR3 reads TGTGCCAGCGCGGGACAGGGGCTCGGGGACACTGAAGCTTTCTTT. As protein: CASAGQGLGDTEAFF.

This chain uses TRBV7-2 with TRBJ1-4; D remains ambiguous. The germline V gene has CDR1 SGHTA and CDR2 FQGNSA. The V gene lost 5 bases and the J gene lost 7 bases, with 20 bases spanning the gap. This CDR3 is built from 16 residues. CDR3 amino acids: CASSRRTSGFGEKLFF. CDR3 sequence (DNA): TGTGCCAGCAGCCGAAGAACGTCCGGGTTTGGTGAAAAACTGTTTTTT.

The V gene is TRBV7-2, the J gene TRBJ2-2; 11 bases match TRBD2. Germline loops: CDR1 SGHTA, CDR2 FQGNSA. Trimming at V came to 7 bases and at J to 5 bases, leaving 9 bases not matched to a gene. The CDR3 has 16 amino acids. CDR3 DNA: TGTGCCAGCAAATTGATTTTAGCGGGGGGGACCGGGGAGCTGTTTTTT. Amino acid sequence: CASKLILAGGTGELFF.

The chain joins TRBV10-3 to TRBJ1-1; a possible D gene is TRBD1 (6 bases). This CDR3 has 13 amino acids. Looked up from germline, CDR1 is ENHRY and CDR2 is SYGVKD. The V gene lost 10 bases and the J gene lost 4 bases, with 16 bases spanning the gap. The CDR3 loop reads CATQKGGITEAFF. The CDR3 coding sequence is TGTGCCACCCAAAAAGGGGGAATCACTGAAGCTTTCTTT.

The V call is TRBV7-2, the J call TRBJ2-5, with 7 positions matching TRBD2. V lost 4 bases, J lost 4 bases, and 6 bases stayed unmatched. This CDR3 is built from 14 residues. Germline loops: CDR1 SGHTA, CDR2 FQGNSA. CDR3 sequence (DNA): TGTGCCAGCAGCTCTCGACTAGCTGGAGAGACCCAGTACTTC. The encoded protein is CASSSRLAGETQYF.

This chain joins TRBV11-2 and TRBJ1-1; possibly TRBD1 for D (5 bases). CDR1 and CDR2 (germline): SGHAT, FQNNGV. V was shortened by 1 base and J by 1 base, with 10 bases between the two germline ends. This CDR3 spans 15 amino acids. CDR3 DNA sequence: TGTGCCAGCAGCTTAGTATCTGGGGCGAACACTGAAGCTTTCTTT. It encodes CASSLVSGANTEAFF.

V and J are TRBV14 and TRBJ1-6, with 9 bases fitting TRBD1. The length of the CDR3 is 17 residues. Germline V CDR1 and CDR2: SGHDN, FVKESK. Germline trimming cut 0 bases from V and 9 bases from J; bases unmatched to any gene: 9. CDR3 in amino acids: CASSQDRTGTGRSPLHF. The DNA of the CDR3 is TGTGCCAGCAGCCAAGATAGAACTGGGACAGGGCGTTCACCCCTCCACTTT.

The rearrangement uses TRBV10-2 and TRBJ1-6; 10 bases line up with TRBD1. V was pared by 8 bases and J by 8 bases, with 0 bases of the junction left unmatched. Looked up from germline, CDR1 is WSHSY and CDR2 is SAAADI. The CDR3 sequence is 12 residues long. This CDR3 is CASGTGDSPLHF. The CDR3 nucleotides read TGCGCCAGCGGGACAGGGGATTCACCCCTCCACTTT.

The CDR3 is CASILDSYNEQFF. In nucleotides, the CDR3 is TGTGCCAGCATCCTAGACTCCTACAATGAGCAGTTCTTC. This sequence joins TRBV7-2 and TRBJ2-1; D gene ambiguous. CDR3 length: 13 amino acids. Germline V gene sequence: CDR1 SGHTA, CDR2 FQGNSA. V lost 7 bases and J 0 bases, leaving 7 bases between the germline ends. The whole variable domain, remainder taken from reference TRBV7-2 and TRBJ2-1, is GAGVSQSPSNKVTEKGKDVELRCDPISGHTALYWYRQSLGQGLEFLIYFQGNSAPDKSGLPSDRFSAERTGGSVSTLTIQRTQQEDSAVYLCASILDSYNEQFFGPGTRLTVL.

This rearrangement joins TRBV9 to TRBJ2-2, with D possibly matching TRBD2 (5 bases). The CDR3 extends over 18 amino acids. Trimming took off 3 bases at V and 0 bases at J, with 18 bases between the two ends. Germline CDR1 is SGDLS and CDR2 is YYNGEE. The CDR3 nucleotides read TGTGCCAGCAGCGCGCGAGGAGGAGCGGTAACGAACACCGGGGAGCTGTTTTTT. Protein product: CASSARGGAVTNTGELFF.

A note on this clone: Within the sample, other DNA sequences also encode this same CDR3. The chain carries TRBV14 and TRBJ2-1; D gene uncertain. V shed 4 bases and J shed 1 base, with 8 bases lying between them. The germline V gene has CDR1 SGHDN and CDR2 FVKESK. The CDR3 runs to 14 residues. The CDR3 spells CASSPASSYNEQFF. CDR3 in DNA: TGTGCCAGCAGCCCAGCGAGTTCCTACAATGAGCAGTTCTTC.

This sequence joins TRBV5-4 and TRBJ1-2; tentatively, D is TRBD1 (5 bases). Germline CDR1 and CDR2: SGHNT and YYREEE (reference sequence). The V end lost 0 bases, the J end lost 8 bases, and 8 bases lay between the germline ends. The CDR3 runs to 12 residues. CDR3 DNA sequence: TGTGCCAGCAGCTTGGGGGGCGAGGGCTACACCTTC. This encodes CASSLGGEGYTF.

J is TRBJ2-1 and V is TRBV7-9; 9 bases are shared with TRBD1. The CDR3 is 19 residues long. The V gene end was trimmed by 5 bases and the J gene end by 0 bases; junction bases not matched to a gene: 14. Germline CDR1 reads SEHNR; CDR2 reads FQNEAQ (reference sequence). The CDR3 DNA sequence: TGTGCCAGCAGCACACCCCGACAGGGGGGCCTTATCTCCTACAATGAGCAGTTCTTC. Amino acid sequence: CASSTPRQGGLISYNEQFF. The entire variable domain, with the rest obtained from reference TRBV7-9 and TRBJ2-1, is as follows: DTGVSQNPRHKITKRGQNVTFRCDPISEHNRLYWYRQTLGQGPEFLTYFQNEAQLEKSRLLSDRFSAERPKGSFSTLEIQRTEQGDSAMYLCASSTPRQGGLISYNEQFFGPGTRLTVL.

The rearrangement links TRBV6-5 to TRBJ2-7; 7 bases fit TRBD1. CDR1 is MNHEY and CDR2 is SVGAGI in the germline V gene. This CDR3 contains 16 residues. V shed 4 bases, J shed 0 bases, and the junction held 9 bases outside the gene matches. Here the CDR3 reads CASSSLTGWVSYEQYF. The CDR3 nucleotides read TGTGCCAGCAGTTCCTTGACAGGGTGGGTCTCCTACGAGCAGTACTTC.

The chain couples TRBV9 to TRBJ2-2, with D possibly TRBD1 on 8 matching bases. The V end was cut by 3 bases, the J end by 3 bases, with 18 bases between. Germline CDR1 and CDR2: SGDLS and YYNGEE. The CDR3 totals 17 residues. In DNA form, the CDR3 reads TGTGCCAGCAGCGCCCCCCGCACAGGGGGGGACACCGGGGAGCTGTTTTTT. This sequence encodes CASSAPRTGGDTGELFF.

The chain has TRBV12-5 and TRBJ2-7; 11 bases fit TRBD2. The J segment lost 2 bases and the V segment lost 0 bases, leaving 3 bases of the junction unmatched. Per the germline V gene, CDR1 is LGHNT and CDR2 is FRNRAP. This CDR3 contains 16 residues. The CDR3 reads CASGLVTSGATYEQYF. The DNA for the CDR3 is TGTGCTAGTGGTTTGGTGACTAGCGGGGCTACCTACGAGCAGTACTTC.

CDR3: CASSFRPSGAREQFF. Written as DNA, the CDR3 is TGTGCCAGCAGCTTTCGGCCTAGCGGGGCCCGGGAGCAGTTCTTC. V and J are TRBV7-2 and TRBJ2-1; 9 bases agree with TRBD2. The CDR3 is made up of 15 amino acids. Germline V gene sequence: CDR1 SGHTA, CDR2 FQGNSA. Unmatched junction bases numbered 10, after V lost 3 bases and J lost 10 bases.

This clone was found once. The genes are TRBV29-1 and TRBJ2-7; weak D call: TRBD1 (5 bases). The CDR3 loop spans 15 amino acids. CDR1 and CDR2 (germline): SQVTM, ANQGSEA. V lost 1 base, J lost 3 bases, and 16 bases lay in between. The chain's CDR3 is CSVEVNVGVRYEQYF. CDR3 nucleotides: TGCAGCGTTGAAGTAAATGTAGGGGTTCGCTACGAGCAGTACTTC.

The chain carries TRBV14 and TRBJ2-1, with no clear D. Germline V CDR1 and CDR2: SGHDN, FVKESK. This CDR3 is 12 amino acids long. V dropped 2 bases and J dropped 8 bases, with 7 bases sitting between them. The CDR3 DNA sequence: TGTGCCAGCAGCCAAATCAACTATGAGCAGTTCTTC. It specifies CASSQINYEQFF.